The 16 T cell receptor beta chains listed next were all sequenced from one sample in a study of cytomegalovirus exposure and HLA in healthy donors. Primers included in the PCR were 60 Vbeta and 13 Jbeta primers. TCRdb keeps only in-frame clones here, not all; method: immunoSEQ multiplex PCR. The sample yields 100,000 to 150,000 clones, over 70% seen once. Sequenced: PBMCs. The source is a woman between 35 and 50 years old in good health and CMV-seropositive.

This clone was seen more than once but under ten times. The CDR3 bases are TGTGCCAGCAGTGAAGCGATGGACAGGAACACTGAAGCTTTCTTT. It is translated as CASSEAMDRNTEAFF. V usage is TRBV6-1 and J usage is TRBJ1-1; D is possibly TRBD1 (6 bases). V was pared by 0 bases and J by 1 base, with 9 bases between. The CDR3 covers 15 residues. Germline CDR1 is MNHNS and CDR2 is SASEGT.

This clone was counted once. This chain links TRBV2 with TRBJ2-5, with D perhaps matching TRBD1 (7 bases). The end of the DNA is better explained by TRBJ2-7, so the J call may be wrong. Germline-derived CDR1 and CDR2 are SNHLY and FYNNEI. CDR3 length: 14 amino acids. CDR3 residues: CASSGQGGSYEQYF. The CDR3 region has the DNA TGTGCCAGCAGTGGCCAGGGGGGTTCCTACGAGCAGTACTTC.

This clone was counted between two and nine times. The chain employs TRBV2 and TRBJ2-7, with a possible D match to TRBD2 (6 bases). The CDR3 consists of 12 residues. Between the trimmed V and J ends, which lost 8 bases and 2 bases, there was a span of 10 bases. CDR1 and CDR2 from the germline V gene are SNHLY and FYNNEI. CDR3 sequence reads: CASGGNAYEQYF. The CDR3 DNA reads as TGTGCCAGCGGGGGGAACGCCTACGAGCAGTACTTC.

This clone was observed a few times. The V call is TRBV6-5, the J call TRBJ2-7; 8 bases are shared with TRBD1. From germline, CDR1 is MNHEY and CDR2 SVGAGI. The J segment lost 4 bases and the V segment lost 5 bases, leaving 7 bases of the junction unmatched. CDR3 length: 14 amino acids. Written as DNA, the CDR3 is TGTGCCAGCAGTCCGGGACAGGTGGATTACGAGCAGTACTTC. Protein: CASSPGQVDYEQYF.

This clone showed up just once. V gene TRBV27 combines with J gene TRBJ2-7; 10 bases align to TRBD1. This CDR3 comprises 14 residues. With V trimmed by 4 bases and J by 2 bases, 2 bases remained unmatched. CDR1 is MNHEY, CDR2 SMNVEV, per germline (reference sequence). For the CDR3, the DNA is TGTGCCAGCAGTTGGGGGACAGGGGCCTACGAGCAGTACTTC. Its protein is CASSWGTGAYEQYF.

The table lists this clone with many counts. The V gene is TRBV5-1, the J gene TRBJ2-3; TRBD2 might be the D (6 bases). Germline V gene sequence: CDR1 SGHRS, CDR2 YFSETQ. Trimming took 3 bases from V and 6 from J, leaving 14 bases between them. The CDR3 consists of 14 residues. CDR3: CASSSGTPGDTQYF. Here the CDR3 DNA reads TGCGCCAGCAGCTCCGGGACTCCGGGGGATACGCAGTATTTT.

The chain uses TRBV27 and TRBJ1-2; 10 bases align to TRBD1. CDR1 is MNHEY, CDR2 SMNVEV, per germline (reference sequence). CDR3 length: 14 residues. The J segment lost 8 bases and the V segment lost 5 bases, leaving 8 bases of the junction unmatched. The CDR3 nucleotides read TGTGCCAGCAGTCATGACAGGGGGCTCGGGGGCTACACCTTC. Its translation: CASSHDRGLGGYTF.

J is TRBJ2-7 and V is TRBV5-6; TRBD1 matches at 7 bases. Germline CDR1 and CDR2: SGHDT and YYEEEE. This CDR3 comprises 13 residues. Unmatched junction bases numbered 2, after V lost 1 base and J lost 4 bases. The CDR3 here is CASSLRGPYEQYF. CDR3 DNA sequence: TGTGCCAGCAGCTTGAGGGGGCCTTACGAGCAGTACTTC.

The chain couples TRBV27 to TRBJ2-1; TRBD2 aligns across 11 bases. The CDR3 has 18 amino acids. Trimming at V came to 5 bases and at J to 6 bases, leaving 15 bases not matched to a gene. The germline V gene has CDR1 MNHEY and CDR2 SMNVEV (reference sequence). CDR3 protein: CASSRLAGGRGVSNEQFF. The CDR3 DNA sequence: TGTGCCAGCAGTCGCCTAGCGGGAGGCAGAGGGGTCTCCAATGAGCAGTTCTTC.

This chain joins TRBV6-5 and TRBJ2-3, with D perhaps matching TRBD2 (6 bases). Deletions cut 5 bases from V and 2 bases from J, with 14 bases between. The CDR3 is made up of 15 amino acids. Germline V gene lookup returns CDR1 MNHEY and CDR2 SVGAGI. CDR3 protein: CASSQTSSPTDTQYF. Written as DNA, the CDR3 is TGTGCCAGCAGTCAGACTAGTAGCCCCACAGATACGCAGTATTTT.

The chain has TRBV10-3 and TRBJ2-5, with D possibly TRBD1 on 6 matching bases. Trimming stripped 1 base from V and 2 bases from J, with 14 bases between. CDR3 size: 16 residues. CDR1 is ENHRY, CDR2 SYGVKD, per germline. CDR3 loop: CAISELTGGEQETQYF. CDR3 bases: TGTGCCATCAGTGAGTTGACAGGCGGCGAACAAGAGACCCAGTACTTC.

The chain links TRBV15 to TRBJ2-5; TRBD2 aligns across 10 bases. With 1 base clipped from V and 4 bases from J, the junction kept 6 bases outside the gene matches. The CDR3 spans 16 residues. CDR1 and CDR2 (germline): LNHNV, YYDKDF (reference sequence). The CDR3 sequence: CATSRARAGGVETQYF. The CDR3 DNA follows: TGTGCCACCAGCAGAGCCCGAGCGGGGGGGGTAGAGACCCAGTACTTC.

A few counts support this clone. The V and J genes are TRBV5-6 and TRBJ2-7; maybe TRBD2 (6 bases). The V end was cut by 4 bases, the J end by 2 bases, with 10 bases between. The CDR3 has 13 residues. Germline-derived CDR1 and CDR2 are SGHDT and YYEEEE. The CDR3 nucleotides read TGTGCCAGCAGCCGGGGGTCTCCCTACGAGCAGTACTTC. Translating it yields CASSRGSPYEQYF.

The chain combines TRBV6-6 with TRBJ2-1; 7 bases fit TRBD2. The CDR3 is made up of 15 amino acids. Germline loops: CDR1 MNHNY, CDR2 SVGAGI (reference sequence). V was pared by 4 bases and J by 4 bases, with 7 bases of the junction left unmatched. CDR3 coding DNA: TGTGCCAGCAGTTCGGCTAGCGGACCTTACAATGAGCAGTTCTTC. The encoded protein is CASSSASGPYNEQFF.

The CDR3 coding sequence is TGTGCCATCAGTGAGTCGAGAACGGGGGGTTTAGACGAGCAGTACTTC. Protein: CAISESRTGGLDEQYF. The genes are TRBV10-3 and TRBJ2-7; 7 bases align to TRBD2. The length of the CDR3 is 16 residues. The V segment lost 0 bases and the J segment 5 bases; nucleotides outside the gene matches: 10. The germline CDR1 and CDR2 sequences are ENHRY and SYGVKD.

V usage is TRBV2 and J usage is TRBJ2-2; the match to TRBD2 covers 9 bases. The J segment lost 5 bases and the V segment lost 6 bases, leaving 16 bases of the junction unmatched. Germline values: CDR1 SNHLY, CDR2 FYNNEI. The CDR3 loop spans 18 amino acids. CDR3 coding DNA: TGTGCCAGCAGGGGAAGGACTAGCGCCTCCCAGGAGACCGGGGAGCTGTTTTTT. Translating it yields CASRGRTSASQETGELFF.